The T cell receptor (beta chain) described here comes from a study of T-cell reconstitution after alpha-beta-depleted transplantation in children. Regarding the study as a whole: Several hundred expanded graft clones reportedly were the source of alpha-beta T cells about two months after transplant. Surviving recipient T cells and thymic progenitors produced the high day-60 TCRbeta diversity seen in some patients. Fresh T-cell production supplied most of the T-cell counts and diversity seen one year after transplant.

There are a few counts of this clonotype. Its cognate antigen is unknown. Unique molecular identifiers were built into the TCRbeta library. TCRdb passed the PCR reads through MiXCR, listing each CDR3 protein once. In the table there are some 600,000 distinct CDR3 sequences, 10% to 15% of which are singletons. This CDR3 region has 15 residues. Trimming stripped 0 bases from V and 2 bases from J, with 9 bases between. Germline-derived CDR1 and CDR2 are LGHNA and YSLEER. The chain employs TRBV4-3 and TRBJ2-3; perhaps TRBD2 as D (5 bases). This specimen was PBMCs, mostly from graft donor cells, taken 360 days after TCRalphabeta/CD19-depleted stem cell transplant. This clonotype was sampled from a male patient between 5 and 17 years old who had a stem cell transplant for acute myeloid leukemia, so the T cells may come from the graft donor. The CDR3 reads CASSQDSVLTDTQYF. DNA for the CDR3: TGCGCCAGCAGCCAAGATAGCGTCCTCACAGATACGCAGTATTTT.